Reported below is one T cell receptor beta chain. The antigen remains unidentified. The sample originates from a study of cytomegalovirus exposure and HLA in healthy donors. Study results and caveats: Relative to the approximately 700-donor mean, N-insertions were reportedly fewer in an Asian-associated ancestry cluster in a later analysis.

The PCR ran on 60 Vbeta and 13 Jbeta primers. The method was immunoSEQ multiplex PCR; TCRdb's version includes in-frame clones alone and lacks a portion of them. Found here are about 100,000 clones, roughly 76% of them singletons; the top ten hold less than 4%. Per germline, CDR1 ENHRY and CDR2 SYGVKD. After removal of 6 bases from V and 2 bases from J, the junction contained 3 bases not matched to a gene. This CDR3 has 14 residues. This clonotype originated in a man in his forties or fifties in good health and CMV-seronegative. Sequences were obtained from PBMCs. This chain uses TRBV10-3 with TRBJ2-7; the match to TRBD2 covers 11 bases. Here the CDR3 DNA reads TGTGCCATCAGGGTAGCGGGGGGGCCCTACGAGCAGTACTTC. Its translation: CAIRVAGGPYEQYF.